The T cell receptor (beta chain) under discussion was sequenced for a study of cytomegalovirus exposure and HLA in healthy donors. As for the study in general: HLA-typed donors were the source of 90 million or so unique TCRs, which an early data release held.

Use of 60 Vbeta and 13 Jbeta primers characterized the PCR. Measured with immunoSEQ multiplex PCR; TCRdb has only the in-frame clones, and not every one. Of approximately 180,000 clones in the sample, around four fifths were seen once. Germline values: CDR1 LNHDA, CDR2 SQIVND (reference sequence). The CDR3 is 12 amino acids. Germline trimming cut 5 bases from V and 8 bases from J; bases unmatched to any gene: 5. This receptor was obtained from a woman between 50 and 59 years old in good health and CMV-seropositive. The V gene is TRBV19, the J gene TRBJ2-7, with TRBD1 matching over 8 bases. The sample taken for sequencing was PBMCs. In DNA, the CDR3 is TGTGCCAGTAGTCCCCGGACAGGGAAGCAGTACTTC. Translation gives CASSPRTGKQYF.